These T cell receptor beta chains were read from a single sample in a study of blood T cell repertoires in COVID-19. The assay was immunoSEQ multiplex PCR, and TCRdb's table has in-frame clones only and misses some. The data hold about 370,000 clones, with 80% to 90% observed a single time. Sequencing was carried out using PBMCs or T cells enriched from blood (not recorded which). All receptors derive from a man in his late teens or twenties who had recovered from COVID-19. The CDR3 runs from the conserved cysteine through the conserved F or W. The order of the fields is CDR3 protein, V gene, J gene, clone size. The size entry is marked missing in some rows and otherwise reads once, few, many or a size class.

cdr3_aa: CASSLPGLAGGNEQFF
v_call: TRBV11-3
j_call: TRBJ2-1
clone_size: NA

cdr3_aa: CASSDGAYYNEQFF
v_call: TRBV6-1
j_call: TRBJ2-1
clone_size: NA

cdr3_aa: CASSLVETDTGELFF
v_call: TRBV7-2
j_call: TRBJ2-2
clone_size: NA

cdr3_aa: CASSVSPRPGVAFF
v_call: TRBV9
j_call: TRBJ1-1
clone_size: NA

cdr3_aa: CASSLQSPRAGELFF
v_call: TRBV7-3
j_call: TRBJ2-2
clone_size: NA

cdr3_aa: CASSNRVDQPQHF
v_call: TRBV27
j_call: TRBJ1-5
clone_size: NA

cdr3_aa: CASSPDLHPDRGRDGYTF
v_call: TRBV6-6
j_call: TRBJ1-2
clone_size: NA

cdr3_aa: CASSSGTSGSDEQFF
v_call: TRBV28
j_call: TRBJ2-1
clone_size: NA

cdr3_aa: CASSETGSSYEQYF
v_call: TRBV2
j_call: TRBJ2-7
clone_size: NA

cdr3_aa: CASSLDGRTDYEQYF
v_call: TRBV11-2
j_call: TRBJ2-7
clone_size: NA

cdr3_aa: CASLVQGGNGYTF
v_call: TRBV7-3
j_call: TRBJ1-2
clone_size: NA

cdr3_aa: CASSFRTSGRTSGTGELFF
v_call: TRBV7-9
j_call: TRBJ2-2
clone_size: NA

cdr3_aa: CASSTRGRTDTQYF
v_call: TRBV28
j_call: TRBJ2-3
clone_size: few

cdr3_aa: CASSYGQGPYEQYF
v_call: TRBV6-5
j_call: TRBJ2-7
clone_size: NA

cdr3_aa: CASSLNQAYEQYF
v_call: TRBV13
j_call: TRBJ2-7
clone_size: NA

cdr3_aa: CARSFSLDRAYEQYF
v_call: TRBV5-3
j_call: TRBJ2-7
clone_size: NA

cdr3_aa: CASSLADNEQFF
v_call: TRBV7-9
j_call: TRBJ2-1
clone_size: NA

cdr3_aa: CASSLGTGNAETQYF
v_call: TRBV27
j_call: TRBJ2-5
clone_size: few

cdr3_aa: CASSYAAGGEQFF
v_call: TRBV6-2/TRBV6-3
j_call: TRBJ2-1
clone_size: NA

cdr3_aa: CASPDRRPYSNQPQHF
v_call: TRBV27
j_call: TRBJ1-5
clone_size: once

cdr3_aa: CASSPTGDNQPQHF
v_call: TRBV5-1
j_call: TRBJ1-5
clone_size: NA

cdr3_aa: CASSSGTGGTGYTF
v_call: TRBV5-4
j_call: TRBJ1-2
clone_size: NA

cdr3_aa: CASSSGTGNTIYF
v_call: TRBV5-4
j_call: TRBJ1-3
clone_size: NA

cdr3_aa: CARLTGQGAVNTEAFF
v_call: TRBV27
j_call: TRBJ1-1
clone_size: NA

cdr3_aa: CASSDGAHLSGGGSPLHF
v_call: TRBV6-4
j_call: TRBJ1-6
clone_size: NA

cdr3_aa: CASSSNFNQPQHF
v_call: TRBV7-2
j_call: TRBJ1-5
clone_size: NA

cdr3_aa: CASSPGQGSGELFF
v_call: TRBV7-2
j_call: TRBJ2-2
clone_size: NA

cdr3_aa: CASSFRGQRNEQFF
v_call: TRBV7-8
j_call: TRBJ2-1
clone_size: NA

cdr3_aa: CASSEADRGREQYF
v_call: TRBV10-2
j_call: TRBJ2-7
clone_size: few

cdr3_aa: CASRRETGGEQFF
v_call: TRBV6-5
j_call: TRBJ2-1
clone_size: NA

cdr3_aa: CSVELRRDAPYNEQFF
v_call: TRBV29-1
j_call: TRBJ2-1
clone_size: few

cdr3_aa: CASSRAGLADNNEQFF
v_call: TRBV4-1
j_call: TRBJ2-1
clone_size: once

cdr3_aa: CATSRDSGYQHF
v_call: TRBV15
j_call: TRBJ1-5
clone_size: NA

cdr3_aa: CASRDNAGELFF
v_call: TRBV6-5
j_call: TRBJ2-2
clone_size: NA

cdr3_aa: CASSIGGTGNQPQHF
v_call: TRBV19
j_call: TRBJ1-5
clone_size: NA

cdr3_aa: CASSSLSSGNTIYF
v_call: TRBV5-6
j_call: TRBJ1-3
clone_size: NA

cdr3_aa: CASSMRELAARGTQYF
v_call: TRBV19
j_call: TRBJ2-3
clone_size: NA

cdr3_aa: CASSFGTGSQPQHF
v_call: TRBV13
j_call: TRBJ1-5
clone_size: NA

cdr3_aa: CATSDGGSETQYF
v_call: TRBV24-1
j_call: TRBJ2-5
clone_size: NA

cdr3_aa: CASSLAGLSQAFF
v_call: TRBV5-1
j_call: TRBJ1-1
clone_size: NA

cdr3_aa: CASSAGQTSNQPQHF
v_call: TRBV9
j_call: TRBJ1-5
clone_size: NA

cdr3_aa: CASRRAGGKYNEQFF
v_call: TRBV5-1
j_call: TRBJ2-1
clone_size: NA

cdr3_aa: CASSSRLGQYNTQYF
v_call: TRBV7-8
j_call: TRBJ2-3
clone_size: NA

cdr3_aa: CASSFNQGGYTF
v_call: TRBV5-4
j_call: TRBJ1-2
clone_size: NA

cdr3_aa: CASSRLQGTSTDTQYF
v_call: TRBV16
j_call: TRBJ2-3
clone_size: NA

cdr3_aa: CASSSSRKQYF
v_call: TRBV7-2
j_call: TRBJ2-7
clone_size: NA

cdr3_aa: CASSPGTSGSYNEQFF
v_call: TRBV18
j_call: TRBJ2-1
clone_size: NA

cdr3_aa: CSAIGGVDTEAFF
v_call: TRBV29-1
j_call: TRBJ1-1
clone_size: NA

cdr3_aa: CATSTRTGGSETQYF
v_call: TRBV15
j_call: TRBJ2-5
clone_size: NA

cdr3_aa: CASSKAGMNTEAFF
v_call: TRBV28
j_call: TRBJ1-1
clone_size: NA

cdr3_aa: CASYRQAPGELFF
v_call: TRBV19
j_call: TRBJ2-2
clone_size: NA

cdr3_aa: CARRDRGPGYGYTF
v_call: TRBV2
j_call: TRBJ1-2
clone_size: NA

cdr3_aa: CASSDSRGNNEQFF
v_call: TRBV6-4
j_call: TRBJ2-1
clone_size: NA

cdr3_aa: CASSDNSKALHF
v_call: TRBV6-1
j_call: TRBJ1-6
clone_size: NA

cdr3_aa: CASSTQDSQPQHF
v_call: TRBV7-9
j_call: TRBJ1-5
clone_size: NA

cdr3_aa: CASSVGVRSGNEQFF
v_call: TRBV9
j_call: TRBJ2-1
clone_size: NA

cdr3_aa: CASSSSPGTSGPSNEQFF
v_call: TRBV7-3
j_call: TRBJ2-1
clone_size: NA

cdr3_aa: CASSPGLAGVIGELFF
v_call: TRBV7-8
j_call: TRBJ2-2
clone_size: NA

cdr3_aa: CASSPDRGLAGNQPQHF
v_call: TRBV7-7
j_call: TRBJ1-5
clone_size: NA

cdr3_aa: CASSRSSGANVLTF
v_call: TRBV2
j_call: TRBJ2-6
clone_size: NA